A selection of T cell receptor beta chains follows, all from one sample in a study of breast tumors, draining lymph nodes, adjacent tissues. TCRdb reanalysed the multiplex PCR reads using MiXCR and keeps one entry per CDR3 protein. This table holds some 150,000 distinct CDR3 sequences, about a fifth found once. Specimen: axillary lymph node tissue. The receptors derive from a female donor with breast cancer. Some clones in this sample may be carry-over from other donors' samples. Each CDR3 is given with its conserved first and last residue. A D gene is named only where the DNA matches it firmly. Clone size is given for some rows only: seen once, a few or many times, or a class if the clone is expanded.

>many|TRBD1|TRBJ2-3|TRBV12-3/TRBV12-4
TGTGCCAGCAGTTCCGGACAGGGGGCCACAGATACGCAGTATTTT
CASSSGQGATDTQYF
>-|-|TRBJ2-6|TRBV18
TGTGCCAGCTCACCAAAGCTATCTGGGGCCAACGTCCTGACTTTC
CASSPKLSGANVLTF
>many|-|TRBJ1-2|TRBV30
TGTGCCTGGACCAAACCAGGGCCTGGCTACACCTTC
CAWTKPGPGYTF
>many|TRBD2|TRBJ2-7|TRBV20-1
TGCAGTGCCCGACTAGCGGGTGGAACCTACGAGCAGTACTTC
CSARLAGGTYEQYF
>once|TRBD1|TRBJ2-5|TRBV3-1
TGTGCCAGCAGCCGTATTCCCGGGACAGGGGAGAAAGAGCCCCAGTACTTC
CASSRIPGTGEKEPQYF
>many|-|TRBJ2-1|TRBV7-3
TGTGCCAGCAGCTTAACGGGGACGGCGTCCTACAATGAGCAGTTCTTC
CASSLTGTASYNEQFF
>few|-|TRBJ1-2|TRBV6-1
TGTGCCAGCAGTGAAGTAGGGACGGCTAACTATGGCTACACCTTC
CASSEVGTANYGYTF
>few|TRBD2|TRBJ2-3|TRBV27
TGTGCCAGCAGTTGCCCGACTAGCGGGACTAGCACAGATACGCAGTATTTT
CASSCPTSGTSTDTQYF
>-|-|TRBJ2-5|TRBV2
TGTGCCAGCAGTGCCGACAGGCAAGAGGCCCAGTACTTC
CASSADRQEAQYF
>many|-|TRBJ2-5|TRBV3-1
TGTGCCAGCAGCCTCCTGGGGGGCTGGGAAGAGACCCAGTACTTC
CASSLLGGWEETQYF
>many|-|TRBJ2-3|TRBV9
TGTGCCAGCAGCGTAGACAGGGCCACAGATACGCAGTATTTT
CASSVDRATDTQYF
>-|-|TRBJ2-4|TRBV20-1
TGCAGTGCTGGAAGGGCGGGGGCCAAAAACATTCAGTACTTC
CSAGRAGAKNIQYF
>many|-|TRBJ2-3|TRBV29-1
TGCAGCGTTACCCCCTTCACAGATACGCAGTATTTT
CSVTPFTDTQYF
>few|-|TRBJ2-2|TRBV12-3/TRBV12-4
TGTGCCAGCAATACCAACAGGGGGGGAGGGGAGCTGTTTTTT
CASNTNRGGGELFF
>many|-|TRBJ2-7|TRBV5-6
TGTGCCAGCAGCTTTTTGACTTATGGGCAGTACTTC
CASSFLTYGQYF
>many|-|TRBJ2-7|TRBV11-2
TGTGCCAGCAGCTTAGACAGACAGACTTTCTACGAGCAGTACTTC
CASSLDRQTFYEQYF
>few|TRBD2|TRBJ2-7|TRBV27
TGTGCCAGCAGTTGGGGAACAGGGGGTATGACTAGCGGGACCTCCTACGAGCAGTACTTC
CASSWGTGGMTSGTSYEQYF
>-|TRBD2|TRBJ2-7|TRBV28
TGTGCCAGCAGTATCTTAGCGGGAGGTACCTACGAGCAGTACTTC
CASSILAGGTYEQYF
>-|-|TRBJ2-7|TRBV7-2
TGTGCCAGCGCTGCGGGGACGAGACCCTACGAGCAGTACTTC
CASAAGTRPYEQYF
>many|-|TRBJ2-3|TRBV30
TGTGCCTGGAGTGTTCAGGATACGCAGTATTTT
CAWSVQDTQYF
>many|-|TRBJ1-2|TRBV5-6
TGTGCCAGCAGCTTGGGCAGGGAGGAAGGCTACACCTTC
CASSLGREEGYTF
>many|-|TRBJ2-7|TRBV5-1
TGCGCCAGCAGCTTGAACTCTGGGCTCGAGCAGTACTTC
CASSLNSGLEQYF
>many|TRBD2|TRBJ2-7|TRBV20-1
TGCAGTGCTAGAGATCCGATAGCGGGAGTCTACGAGCAGTACTTC
CSARDPIAGVYEQYF
>many|-|TRBJ1-3|TRBV20-1
TGCAGTGCTAGAGGGGGCGAAGGAAACACCATATATTTT
CSARGGEGNTIYF
>many|-|TRBJ1-5|TRBV2
TGTGCCAGCGGCCGGGGGAGCAATCAGCCCCAGCATTTT
CASGRGSNQPQHF